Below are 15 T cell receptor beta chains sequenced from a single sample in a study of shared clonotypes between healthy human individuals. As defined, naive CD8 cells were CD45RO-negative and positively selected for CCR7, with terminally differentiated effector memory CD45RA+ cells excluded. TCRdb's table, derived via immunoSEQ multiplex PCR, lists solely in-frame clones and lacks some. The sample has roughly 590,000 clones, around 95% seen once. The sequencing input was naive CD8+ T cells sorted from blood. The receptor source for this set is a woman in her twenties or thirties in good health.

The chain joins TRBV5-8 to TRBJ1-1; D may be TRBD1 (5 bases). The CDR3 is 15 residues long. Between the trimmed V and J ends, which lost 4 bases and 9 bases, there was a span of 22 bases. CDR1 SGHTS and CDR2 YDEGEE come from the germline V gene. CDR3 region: CASSQGLMRGPQAFF. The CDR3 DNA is TGTGCCAGCAGCCAAGGATTAATGAGGGGACCCCAAGCTTTCTTT.

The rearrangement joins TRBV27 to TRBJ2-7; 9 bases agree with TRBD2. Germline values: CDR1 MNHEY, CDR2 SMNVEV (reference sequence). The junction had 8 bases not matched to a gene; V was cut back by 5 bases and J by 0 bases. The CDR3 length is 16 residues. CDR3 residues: CASSDQASGNSYEQYF. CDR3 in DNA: TGTGCCAGCAGTGACCAGGCTAGCGGGAACTCCTACGAGCAGTACTTC.

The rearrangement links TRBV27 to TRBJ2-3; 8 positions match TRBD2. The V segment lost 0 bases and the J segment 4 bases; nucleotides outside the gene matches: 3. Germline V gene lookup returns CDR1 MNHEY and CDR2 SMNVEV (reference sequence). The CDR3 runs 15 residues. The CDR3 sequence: CASSLSGLVSDTQYF. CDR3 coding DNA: TGTGCCAGCAGTTTATCGGGACTAGTGTCAGATACGCAGTATTTT.

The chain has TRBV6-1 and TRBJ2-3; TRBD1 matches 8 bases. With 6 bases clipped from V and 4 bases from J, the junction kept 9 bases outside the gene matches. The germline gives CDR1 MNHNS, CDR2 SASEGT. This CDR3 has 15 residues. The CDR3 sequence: CASRARTGTADTQYF. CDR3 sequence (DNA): TGTGCCAGCAGGGCCCGGACAGGGACGGCAGATACGCAGTATTTT.

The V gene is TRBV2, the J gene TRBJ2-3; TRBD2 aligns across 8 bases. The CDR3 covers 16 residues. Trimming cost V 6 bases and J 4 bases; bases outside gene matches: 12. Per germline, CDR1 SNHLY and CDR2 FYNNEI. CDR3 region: CASRELAEGVADTQYF. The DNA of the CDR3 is TGTGCCAGCAGAGAACTAGCGGAGGGGGTCGCAGATACGCAGTATTTT.

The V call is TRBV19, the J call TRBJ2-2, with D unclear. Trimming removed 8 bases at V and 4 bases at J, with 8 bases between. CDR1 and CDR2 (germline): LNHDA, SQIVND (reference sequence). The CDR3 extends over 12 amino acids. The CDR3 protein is CASLPSTGELFF. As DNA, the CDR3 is TGTGCCAGTCTTCCCAGCACCGGGGAGCTGTTTTTT. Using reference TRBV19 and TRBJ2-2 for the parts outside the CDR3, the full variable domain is DGGITQSPKYLFRKEGQNVTLSCEQNLNHDAMYWYRQDPGQGLRLIYYSQIVNDFQKGDIAEGYSVSREKKESFPLTVTSAQKNPTAFYLCASLPSTGELFFGEGSRLTVL.

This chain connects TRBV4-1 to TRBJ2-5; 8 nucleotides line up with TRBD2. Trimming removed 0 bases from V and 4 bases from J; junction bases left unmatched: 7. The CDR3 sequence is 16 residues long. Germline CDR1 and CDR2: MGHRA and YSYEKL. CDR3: CASSQDQREFSETQYF. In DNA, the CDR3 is TGCGCCAGCAGCCAAGATCAGCGGGAGTTCTCAGAGACCCAGTACTTC.

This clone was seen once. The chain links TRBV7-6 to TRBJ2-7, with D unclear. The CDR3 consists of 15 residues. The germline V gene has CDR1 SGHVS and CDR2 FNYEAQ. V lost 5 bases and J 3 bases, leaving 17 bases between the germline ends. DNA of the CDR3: TGTGCCAGCAGCCCCACGAGGACGGGCCGCTACGAGCAGTACTTC. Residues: CASSPTRTGRYEQYF.

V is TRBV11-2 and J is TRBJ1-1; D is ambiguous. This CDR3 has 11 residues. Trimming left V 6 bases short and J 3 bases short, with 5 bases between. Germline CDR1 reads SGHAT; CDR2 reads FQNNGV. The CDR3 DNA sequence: TGTGCCAGCAGAGACGACACTGAAGCTTTCTTT. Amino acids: CASRDDTEAFF. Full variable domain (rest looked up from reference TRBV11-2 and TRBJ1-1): EAGVAQSPRYKIIEKRQSVAFWCNPISGHATLYWYQQILGQGPKLLIQFQNNGVVDDSQLPKDRFSAERLKGVDSTLKIQPAKLEDSAVYLCASRDDTEAFFGQGTRLTVV.

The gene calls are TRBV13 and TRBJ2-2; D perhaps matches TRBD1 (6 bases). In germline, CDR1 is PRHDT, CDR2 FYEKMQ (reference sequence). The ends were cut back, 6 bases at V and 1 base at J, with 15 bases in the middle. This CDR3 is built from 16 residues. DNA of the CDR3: TGTGCCAGCAGTAGCATCGACAGGATGAACACCGGGGAGCTGTTTTTT. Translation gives CASSSIDRMNTGELFF.

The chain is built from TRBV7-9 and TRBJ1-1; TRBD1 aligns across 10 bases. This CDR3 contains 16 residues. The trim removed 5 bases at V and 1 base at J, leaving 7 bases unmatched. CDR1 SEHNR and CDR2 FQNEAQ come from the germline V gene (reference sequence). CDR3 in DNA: TGTGCCAGCAGCGGTGGGACAGGGGCGGAGAACACTGAAGCTTTCTTT. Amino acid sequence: CASSGGTGAENTEAFF. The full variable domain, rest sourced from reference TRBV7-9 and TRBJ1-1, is DTGVSQNPRHKITKRGQNVTFRCDPISEHNRLYWYRQTLGQGPEFLTYFQNEAQLEKSRLLSDRFSAERPKGSFSTLEIQRTEQGDSAMYLCASSGGTGAENTEAFFGQGTRLTVV.

CDR3 DNA sequence: TGTGCCAGCAGCCAAGCGGTACGCTCCCTGGGGTACGAGCAGTACTTC. Translation gives CASSQAVRSLGYEQYF. V usage is TRBV14 and J usage is TRBJ2-7; D gene unclear. Germline values: CDR1 SGHDN, CDR2 FVKESK. The CDR3 covers 16 residues. V was pared by 1 base and J by 4 bases, with 17 bases between.

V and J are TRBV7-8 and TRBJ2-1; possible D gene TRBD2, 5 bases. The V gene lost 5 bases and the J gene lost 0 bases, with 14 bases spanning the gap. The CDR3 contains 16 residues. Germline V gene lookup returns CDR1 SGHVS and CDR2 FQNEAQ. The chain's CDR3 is CASSLSYTSSYNEQFF. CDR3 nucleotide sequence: TGTGCCAGCAGCCTGTCTTATACTAGCTCCTACAATGAGCAGTTCTTC.

Written as DNA, the CDR3 is TGCGCCAGCAGTGAGTTCCCGGGGACTAGCGGGAGGGCCGGAGAGACCCAGTACTTC. Its protein product is CASSEFPGTSGRAGETQYF. The rearrangement uses TRBV10-1 and TRBJ2-5; 16 bases fit TRBD2. Trimming removed 1 base from V and 4 bases from J; junction bases left unmatched: 9. CDR1 and CDR2 (germline): WNHNN, SYGVQD (reference sequence). This CDR3 is 19 amino acids long.

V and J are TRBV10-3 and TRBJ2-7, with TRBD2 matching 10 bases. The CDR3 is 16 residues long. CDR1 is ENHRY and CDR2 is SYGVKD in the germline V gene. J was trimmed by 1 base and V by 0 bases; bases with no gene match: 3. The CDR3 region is CAISESGLAVSYEQYF. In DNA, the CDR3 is TGTGCCATCAGTGAGTCCGGACTAGCGGTATCCTACGAGCAGTACTTC.